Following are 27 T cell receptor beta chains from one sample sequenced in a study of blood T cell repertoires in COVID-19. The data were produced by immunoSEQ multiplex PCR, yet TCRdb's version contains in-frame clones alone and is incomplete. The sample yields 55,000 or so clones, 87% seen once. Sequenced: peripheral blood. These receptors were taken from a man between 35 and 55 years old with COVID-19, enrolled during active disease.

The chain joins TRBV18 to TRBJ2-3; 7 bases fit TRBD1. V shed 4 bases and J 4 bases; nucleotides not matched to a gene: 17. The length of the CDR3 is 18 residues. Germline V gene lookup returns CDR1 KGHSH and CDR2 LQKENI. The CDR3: CASSQSAIGTASPDTQYF. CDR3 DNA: TGTGCCAGCTCACAGTCGGCTATTGGGACAGCGAGCCCAGATACGCAGTATTTT.

The chain's CDR3 is CASRVRSTGELFF. The CDR3 DNA sequence: TGTGCCAGCCGAGTACGTTCTACCGGGGAGCTGTTTTTT. The J gene is TRBJ2-2, the V gene TRBV28; D gene uncertain. Per the germline V gene, CDR1 is MDHEN and CDR2 is SYDVKM. The CDR3 consists of 13 residues. V lost 8 bases to trimming and J lost 5 bases, with 12 bases between them. The entire variable domain, with the rest obtained from reference TRBV28 and TRBJ2-2, is as follows: DVKVTQSSRYLVKRTGEKVFLECVQDMDHENMFWYRQDPGLGLRLIYFSYDVKMKEKGDIPEGYSVSREKKERFSLILESASTNQTSMYLCASRVRSTGELFFGEGSRLTVL.

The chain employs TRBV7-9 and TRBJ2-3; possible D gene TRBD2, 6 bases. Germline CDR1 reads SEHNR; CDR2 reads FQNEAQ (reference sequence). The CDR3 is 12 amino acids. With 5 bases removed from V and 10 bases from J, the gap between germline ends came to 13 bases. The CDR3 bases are TGTGCCAGCAGCGCACTAGCCGGGGCGCAGTATTTT. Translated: CASSALAGAQYF.

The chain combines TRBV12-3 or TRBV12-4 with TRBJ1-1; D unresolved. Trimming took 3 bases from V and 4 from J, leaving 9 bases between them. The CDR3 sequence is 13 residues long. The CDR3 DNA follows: TGTGCCAGCAGTTTGCAGGCGGGCACTGAAGCTTTCTTT. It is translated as CASSLQAGTEAFF.

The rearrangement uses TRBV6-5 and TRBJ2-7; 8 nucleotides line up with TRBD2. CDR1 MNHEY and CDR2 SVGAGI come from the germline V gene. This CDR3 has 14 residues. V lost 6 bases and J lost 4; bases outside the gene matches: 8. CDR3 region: CASSQAGVLYEQYF. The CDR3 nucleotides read TGTGCCAGCAGCCAAGCGGGGGTGCTGTACGAGCAGTACTTC.

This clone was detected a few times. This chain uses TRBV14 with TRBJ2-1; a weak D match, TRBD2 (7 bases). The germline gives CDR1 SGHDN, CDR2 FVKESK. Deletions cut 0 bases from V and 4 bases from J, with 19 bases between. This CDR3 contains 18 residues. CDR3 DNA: TGTGCCAGCAGCCAAGATTTCGGGGAGGGGGGCCGTTACAATGAGCAGTTCTTC. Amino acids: CASSQDFGEGGRYNEQFF. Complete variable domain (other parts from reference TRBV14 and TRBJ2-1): EAGVTQFPSHSVIEKGQTVTLRCDPISGHDNLYWYRRVMGKEIKFLLHFVKESKQDESGMPNNRFLAERTGGTYSTLKVQPAELEDSGVYFCASSQDFGEGGRYNEQFFGPGTRLTVL.

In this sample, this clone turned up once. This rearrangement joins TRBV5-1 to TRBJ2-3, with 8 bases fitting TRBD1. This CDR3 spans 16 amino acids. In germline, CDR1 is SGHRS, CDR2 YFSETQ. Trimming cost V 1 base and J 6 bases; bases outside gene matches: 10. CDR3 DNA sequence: TGCGCCAGCAGCTTGCAGGGCAGGGGGCCAGTGGATACGCAGTATTTT. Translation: CASSLQGRGPVDTQYF.

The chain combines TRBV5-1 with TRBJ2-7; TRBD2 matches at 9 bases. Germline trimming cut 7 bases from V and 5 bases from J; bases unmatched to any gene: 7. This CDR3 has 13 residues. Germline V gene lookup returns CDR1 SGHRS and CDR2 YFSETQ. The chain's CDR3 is CASCSGRDHEQYF. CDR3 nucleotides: TGCGCCAGCTGTAGCGGGAGAGACCACGAGCAGTACTTC.

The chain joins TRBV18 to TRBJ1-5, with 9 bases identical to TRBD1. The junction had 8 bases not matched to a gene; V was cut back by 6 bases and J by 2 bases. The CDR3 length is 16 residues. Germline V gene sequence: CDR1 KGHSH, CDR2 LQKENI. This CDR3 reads CASSTGGWFGNQPQHF. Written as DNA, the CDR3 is TGTGCCAGCTCGACAGGGGGGTGGTTTGGCAATCAGCCCCAGCATTTT. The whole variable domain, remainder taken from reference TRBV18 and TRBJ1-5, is NAGVMQNPRHLVRRRGQEARLRCSPMKGHSHVYWYRQLPEEGLKFMVYLQKENIIDESGMPKERFSAEFPKEGPSILRIQQVVRGDSAAYFCASSTGGWFGNQPQHFGDGTRLSIL.

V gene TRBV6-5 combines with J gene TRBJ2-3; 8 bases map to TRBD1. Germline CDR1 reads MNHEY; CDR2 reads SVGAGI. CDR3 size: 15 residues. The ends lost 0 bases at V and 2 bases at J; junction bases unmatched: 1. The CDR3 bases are TGTGCCAGCAGTTACTCCCAGGGGGCCACAGATACGCAGTATTTT. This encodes CASSYSQGATDTQYF.

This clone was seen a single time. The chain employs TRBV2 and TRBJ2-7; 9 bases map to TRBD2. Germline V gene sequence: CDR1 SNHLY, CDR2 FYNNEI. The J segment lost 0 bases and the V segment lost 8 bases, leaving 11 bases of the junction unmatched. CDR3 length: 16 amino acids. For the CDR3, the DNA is TGTGCCAGCTTAATGCGGCTAGCGGGGATCTCCTACGAGCAGTACTTC. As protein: CASLMRLAGISYEQYF.

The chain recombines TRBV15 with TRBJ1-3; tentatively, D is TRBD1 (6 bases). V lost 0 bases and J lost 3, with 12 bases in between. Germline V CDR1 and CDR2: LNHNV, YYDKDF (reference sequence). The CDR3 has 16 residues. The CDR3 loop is CATSRDLQGVGNTIYF. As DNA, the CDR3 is TGTGCCACCAGCAGAGATTTACAGGGAGTTGGAAACACCATATATTTT.

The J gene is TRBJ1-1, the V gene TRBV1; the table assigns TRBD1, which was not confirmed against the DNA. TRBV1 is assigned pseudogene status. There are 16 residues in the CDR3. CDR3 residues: CTSSQEERGNNTEAFF. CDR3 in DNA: TGCACCAGCAGCCAAGAAGAAAGGGGCAATAACACTGAAGCTTTCTTT.

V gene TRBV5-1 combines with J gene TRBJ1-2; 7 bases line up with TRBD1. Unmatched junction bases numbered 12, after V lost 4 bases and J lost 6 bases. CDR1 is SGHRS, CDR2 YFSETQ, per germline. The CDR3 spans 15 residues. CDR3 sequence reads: CASSNMGQLGHGYTF. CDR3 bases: TGCGCCAGCAGCAACATGGGACAGTTGGGCCATGGCTACACCTTC.

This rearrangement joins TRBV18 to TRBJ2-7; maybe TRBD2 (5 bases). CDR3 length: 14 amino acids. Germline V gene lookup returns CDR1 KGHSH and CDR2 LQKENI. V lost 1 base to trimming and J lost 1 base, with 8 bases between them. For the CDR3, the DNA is TGTGCCAGCTCACCACGAGGGAGTTCCTACGAGCAGTACTTC. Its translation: CASSPRGSSYEQYF.

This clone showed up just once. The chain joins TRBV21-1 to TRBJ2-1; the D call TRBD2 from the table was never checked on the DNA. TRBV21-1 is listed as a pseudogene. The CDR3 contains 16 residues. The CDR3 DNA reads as TGTGCCAGCAGCCTTCGGGGGGCCCTCTCCTACAATGAGCAGTTCTTC. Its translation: CASSLRGALSYNEQFF.

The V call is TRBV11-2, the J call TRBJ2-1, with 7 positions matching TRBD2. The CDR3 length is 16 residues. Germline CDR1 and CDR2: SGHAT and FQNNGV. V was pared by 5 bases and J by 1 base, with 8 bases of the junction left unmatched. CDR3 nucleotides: TGTGCCAGCAGCCACCTCGGACTAGGATCCTACAATGAGCAGTTCTTC. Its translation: CASSHLGLGSYNEQFF.

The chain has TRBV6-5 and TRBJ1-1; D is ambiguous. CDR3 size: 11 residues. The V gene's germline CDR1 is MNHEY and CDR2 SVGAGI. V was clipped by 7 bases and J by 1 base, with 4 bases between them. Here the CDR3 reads CASISNTEAFF. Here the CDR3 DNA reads TGTGCCAGCATCTCGAACACTGAAGCTTTCTTT.

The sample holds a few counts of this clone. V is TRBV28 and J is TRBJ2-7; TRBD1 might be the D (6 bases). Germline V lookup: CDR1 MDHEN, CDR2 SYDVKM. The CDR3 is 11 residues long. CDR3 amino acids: CYVQGTYEQYF. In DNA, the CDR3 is TGTTATGTACAGGGAACCTACGAGCAGTACTTC.

This CDR3 reads CASSSGVSEAFF. In nucleotides, the CDR3 is TGTGCCAGTAGCTCAGGGGTGAGTGAAGCTTTCTTT. The chain combines TRBV19 with TRBJ1-1; D may be TRBD1 (6 bases). Germline CDR1 LNHDA, CDR2 SQIVND (reference sequence). There are 12 residues in the CDR3. V lost 6 bases and J 7 bases, leaving 12 bases between the germline ends.

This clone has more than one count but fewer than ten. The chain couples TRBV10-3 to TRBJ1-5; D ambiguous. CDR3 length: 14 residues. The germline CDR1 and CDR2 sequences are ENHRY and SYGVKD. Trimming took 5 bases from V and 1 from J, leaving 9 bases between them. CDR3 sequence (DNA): TGTGCCATCAGTCCTGAAGAGAGCAATCAGCCCCAGCATTTT. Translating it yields CAISPEESNQPQHF.

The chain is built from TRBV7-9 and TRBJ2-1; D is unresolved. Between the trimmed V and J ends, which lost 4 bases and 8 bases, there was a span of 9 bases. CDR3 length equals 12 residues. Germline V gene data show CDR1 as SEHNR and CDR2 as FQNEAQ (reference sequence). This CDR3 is CASSSVGHEQFF. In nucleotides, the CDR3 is TGTGCCAGCAGCTCCGTGGGCCATGAGCAGTTCTTC.

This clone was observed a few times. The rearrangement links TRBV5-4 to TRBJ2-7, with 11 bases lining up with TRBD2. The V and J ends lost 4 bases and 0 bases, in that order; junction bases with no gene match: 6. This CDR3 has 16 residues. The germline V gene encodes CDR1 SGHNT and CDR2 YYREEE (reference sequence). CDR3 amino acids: CASSTPGTSGSYEQYF. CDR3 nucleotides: TGTGCCAGCAGCACCCCCGGGACTAGCGGCTCCTACGAGCAGTACTTC.

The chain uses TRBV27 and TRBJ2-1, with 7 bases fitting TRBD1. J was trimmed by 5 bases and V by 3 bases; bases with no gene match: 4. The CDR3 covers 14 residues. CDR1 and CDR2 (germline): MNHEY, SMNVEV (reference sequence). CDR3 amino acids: CASSFGQENNEQFF. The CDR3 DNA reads TGTGCCAGCAGTTTCGGACAGGAAAACAATGAGCAGTTCTTC.

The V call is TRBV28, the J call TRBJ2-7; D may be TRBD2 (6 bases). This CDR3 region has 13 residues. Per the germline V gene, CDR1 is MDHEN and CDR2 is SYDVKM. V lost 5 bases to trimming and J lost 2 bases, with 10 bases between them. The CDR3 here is CASSPGGAYEQYF. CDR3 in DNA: TGTGCCAGCAGTCCCGGGGGTGCCTACGAGCAGTACTTC.

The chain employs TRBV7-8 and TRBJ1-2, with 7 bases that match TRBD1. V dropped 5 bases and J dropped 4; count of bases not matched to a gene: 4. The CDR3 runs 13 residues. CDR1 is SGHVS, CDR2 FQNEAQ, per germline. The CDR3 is CASSADRAYGYTF. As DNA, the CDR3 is TGTGCCAGCAGCGCCGACAGGGCCTATGGCTACACCTTC.

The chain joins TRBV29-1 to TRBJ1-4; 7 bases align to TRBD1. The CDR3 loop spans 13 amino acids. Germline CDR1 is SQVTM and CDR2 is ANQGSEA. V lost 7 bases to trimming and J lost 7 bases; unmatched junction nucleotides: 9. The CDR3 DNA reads TGCAGCGCCCGGACAGGAGGGGGTGAAAAACTGTTTTTT. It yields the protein CSARTGGGEKLFF.